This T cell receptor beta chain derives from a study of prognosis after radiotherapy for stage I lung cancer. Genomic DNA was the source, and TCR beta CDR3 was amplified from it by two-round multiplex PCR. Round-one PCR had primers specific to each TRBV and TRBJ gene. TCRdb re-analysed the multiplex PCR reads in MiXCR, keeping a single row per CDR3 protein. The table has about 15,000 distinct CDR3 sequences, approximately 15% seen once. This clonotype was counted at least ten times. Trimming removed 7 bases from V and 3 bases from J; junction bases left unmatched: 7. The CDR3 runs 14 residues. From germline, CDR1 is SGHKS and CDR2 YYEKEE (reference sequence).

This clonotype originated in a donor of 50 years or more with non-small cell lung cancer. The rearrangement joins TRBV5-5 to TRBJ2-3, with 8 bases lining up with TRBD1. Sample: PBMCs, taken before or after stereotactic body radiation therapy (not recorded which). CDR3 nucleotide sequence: TGTGCCAGCTTGGACAGGGCGGGGACAGATACGCAGTATTTT. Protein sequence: CASLDRAGTDTQYF.